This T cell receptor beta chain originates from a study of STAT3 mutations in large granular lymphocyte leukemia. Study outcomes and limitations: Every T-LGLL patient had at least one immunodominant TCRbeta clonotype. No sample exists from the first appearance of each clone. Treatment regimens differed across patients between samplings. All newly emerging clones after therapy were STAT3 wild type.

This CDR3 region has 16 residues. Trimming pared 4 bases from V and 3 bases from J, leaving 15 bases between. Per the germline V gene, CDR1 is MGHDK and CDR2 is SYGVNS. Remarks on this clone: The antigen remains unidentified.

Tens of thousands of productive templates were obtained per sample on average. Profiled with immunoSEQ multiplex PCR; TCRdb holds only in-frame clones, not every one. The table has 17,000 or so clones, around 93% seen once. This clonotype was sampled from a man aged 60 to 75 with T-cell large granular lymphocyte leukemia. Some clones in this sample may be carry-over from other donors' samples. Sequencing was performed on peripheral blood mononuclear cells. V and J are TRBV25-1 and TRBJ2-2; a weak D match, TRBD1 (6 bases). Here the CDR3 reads CASSGARTDYTGELFF. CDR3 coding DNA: TGTGCCAGCAGTGGGGCCCGGACAGATTACACCGGGGAGCTGTTTTTT.